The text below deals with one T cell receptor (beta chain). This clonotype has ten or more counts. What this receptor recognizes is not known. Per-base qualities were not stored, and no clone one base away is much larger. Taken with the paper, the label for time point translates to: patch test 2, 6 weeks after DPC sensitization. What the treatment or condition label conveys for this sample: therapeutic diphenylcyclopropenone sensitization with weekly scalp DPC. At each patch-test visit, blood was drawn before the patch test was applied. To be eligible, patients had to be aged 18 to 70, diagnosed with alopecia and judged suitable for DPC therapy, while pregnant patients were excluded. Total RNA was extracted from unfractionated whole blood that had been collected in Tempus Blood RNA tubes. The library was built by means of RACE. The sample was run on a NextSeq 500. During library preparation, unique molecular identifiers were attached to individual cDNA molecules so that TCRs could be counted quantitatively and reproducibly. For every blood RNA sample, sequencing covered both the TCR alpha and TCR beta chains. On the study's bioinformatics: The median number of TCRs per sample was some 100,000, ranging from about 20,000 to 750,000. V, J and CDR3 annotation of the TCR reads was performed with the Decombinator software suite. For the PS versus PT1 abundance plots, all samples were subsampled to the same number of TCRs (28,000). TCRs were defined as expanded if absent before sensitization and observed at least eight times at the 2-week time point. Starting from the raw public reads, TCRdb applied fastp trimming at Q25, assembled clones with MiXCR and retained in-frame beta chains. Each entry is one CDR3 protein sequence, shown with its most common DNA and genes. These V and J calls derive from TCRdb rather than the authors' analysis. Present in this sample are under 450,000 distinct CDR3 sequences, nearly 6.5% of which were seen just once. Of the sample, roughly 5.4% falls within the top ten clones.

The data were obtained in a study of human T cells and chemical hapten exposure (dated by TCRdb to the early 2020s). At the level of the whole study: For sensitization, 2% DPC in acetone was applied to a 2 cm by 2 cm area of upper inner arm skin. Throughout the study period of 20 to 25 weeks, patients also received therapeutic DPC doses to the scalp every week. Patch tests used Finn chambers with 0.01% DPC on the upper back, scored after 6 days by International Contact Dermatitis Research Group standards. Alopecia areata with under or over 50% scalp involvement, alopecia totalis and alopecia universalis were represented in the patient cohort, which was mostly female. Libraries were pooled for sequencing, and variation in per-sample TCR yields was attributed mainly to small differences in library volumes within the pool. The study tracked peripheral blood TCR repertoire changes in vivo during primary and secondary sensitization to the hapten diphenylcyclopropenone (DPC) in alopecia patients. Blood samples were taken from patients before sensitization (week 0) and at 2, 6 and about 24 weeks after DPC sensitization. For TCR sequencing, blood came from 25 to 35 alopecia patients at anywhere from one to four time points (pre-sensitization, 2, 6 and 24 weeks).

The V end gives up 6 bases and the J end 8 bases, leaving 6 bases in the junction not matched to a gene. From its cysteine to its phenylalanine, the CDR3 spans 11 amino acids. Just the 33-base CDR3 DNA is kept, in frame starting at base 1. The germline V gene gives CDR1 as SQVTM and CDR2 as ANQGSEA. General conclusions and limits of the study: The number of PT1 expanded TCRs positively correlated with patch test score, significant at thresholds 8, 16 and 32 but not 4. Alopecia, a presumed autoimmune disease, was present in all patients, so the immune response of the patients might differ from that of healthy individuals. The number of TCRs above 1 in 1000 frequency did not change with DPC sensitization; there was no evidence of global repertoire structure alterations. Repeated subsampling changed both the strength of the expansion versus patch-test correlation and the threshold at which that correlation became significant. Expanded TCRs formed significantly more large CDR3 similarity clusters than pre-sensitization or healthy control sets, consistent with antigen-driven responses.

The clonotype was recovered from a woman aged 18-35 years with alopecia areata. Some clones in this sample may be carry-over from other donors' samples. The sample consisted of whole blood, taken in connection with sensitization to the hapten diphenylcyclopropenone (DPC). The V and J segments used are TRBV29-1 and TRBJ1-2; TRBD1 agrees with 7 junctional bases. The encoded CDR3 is CSVTGDQGYTF. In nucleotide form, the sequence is TGCAGCGTCACAGGGGATCAAGGCTACACCTTC.